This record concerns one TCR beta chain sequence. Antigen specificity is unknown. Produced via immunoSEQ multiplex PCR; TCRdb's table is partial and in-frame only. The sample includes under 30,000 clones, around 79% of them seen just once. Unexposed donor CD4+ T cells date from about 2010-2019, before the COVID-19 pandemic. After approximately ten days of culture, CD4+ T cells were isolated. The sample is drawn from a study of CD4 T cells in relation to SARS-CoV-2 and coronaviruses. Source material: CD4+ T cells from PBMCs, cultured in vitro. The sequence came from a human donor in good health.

The DNA of the CDR3 is TGTGCCAGCAGCACCCCGGGACTAGCGGAGAGCTCCTACGAGCAGTACTTC. Translating it yields CASSTPGLAESSYEQYF. The rearrangement links TRBV7-9 to TRBJ2-7, with 11 bases matching TRBD2. This CDR3 contains 17 residues. Germline lookup yields CDR1 SEHNR and CDR2 FQNEAQ (reference sequence). The J segment lost 0 bases and the V segment lost 5 bases, leaving 9 bases of the junction unmatched.